The 21 T cell receptor beta chains listed next were all sequenced from one sample in a study of T cells expressing NK-cell markers. TCRdb re-analyzed the 5' RACE reads; it lists each CDR3 protein once, without DNA. This table holds fewer than 400,000 distinct CDR3 sequences. Sequencing was carried out using blood T cells: a sorted CD56 or NKG2C T cell subset, CD4+ or CD8+ T cells, or bulk PBMC T cells (not recorded which). Receptors originate from a woman in her 50s in good health.

CDR3: CASSFRVFNSPLHF. The rearrangement uses TRBV12-3 or TRBV12-4 and TRBJ1-6. This CDR3 region has 14 residues.

The chain has TRBV12-3 or TRBV12-4 and TRBJ2-3. The CDR3 loop spans 15 amino acids. The CDR3 sequence: CASRNSVGSADTQYF.

The chain recombines TRBV19 with TRBJ1-5; absent DNA, TCRdb's TRBD1 call cannot be checked. CDR1 is LNHDA and CDR2 is SQIVND in the germline V gene (reference sequence). The CDR3 loop spans 17 amino acids. The CDR3 loop reads CASSSSGQGVSNQPQHF.

The gene calls are TRBV12-3 or TRBV12-4 and TRBJ2-1; TCRdb gives TRBD2 as the D gene, but with no DNA this cannot be confirmed. This CDR3 region has 15 residues. The CDR3 here is CASSLSPGLVNEQFF.

The rearrangement joins TRBV5-1 to TRBJ2-3; TCRdb reports TRBD1, a call that lacks DNA to check it against. This CDR3 comprises 15 residues. From germline, CDR1 is SGHRS and CDR2 YFSETQ. The CDR3 reads CASSLFRDPTDTQYF.

The chain links TRBV12-3 or TRBV12-4 to TRBJ2-2; the D call from TCRdb, TRBD2, cannot be confirmed without DNA. The CDR3 runs 16 residues. The chain's CDR3 is CASSLLAGGEAGELFF.

The chain recombines TRBV30 with TRBJ2-5. CDR3 size: 17 residues. Germline loops: CDR1 GTSNPN, CDR2 SVGIG (reference sequence). The CDR3 loop is CAWSARLWQRTQETQYF.

J is TRBJ2-2 and V is TRBV4-2. CDR3 length: 13 amino acids. Germline CDR1 is LGHNA and CDR2 is YNFKEQ. This chain's CDR3 is CASSQGRTGELFF.

CDR3 sequence: CAWRTGGGEKLFF. The chain joins TRBV30 to TRBJ1-4; without DNA, the TCRdb call of TRBD1 cannot be checked. The CDR3 runs to 13 residues. Per the germline V gene, CDR1 is GTSNPN and CDR2 is SVGIG (reference sequence).

The chain has TRBV9 and TRBJ2-1; TCRdb gives TRBD1 as the D gene, but with no DNA this cannot be confirmed. The CDR3 contains 15 residues. Germline V CDR1 and CDR2: SGDLS, YYNGEE. The chain's CDR3 is CASSPRTDIYNEQFF.

The chain links TRBV9 to TRBJ2-7; the D call from TCRdb, TRBD2, cannot be confirmed without DNA. Germline-derived CDR1 and CDR2 are SGDLS and YYNGEE. The CDR3 has 16 residues. The CDR3 reads CASSPGTSLGLYEQYF.

The chain employs TRBV5-1 and TRBJ1-2. CDR1 and CDR2 (germline): SGHRS, YFSETQ. The CDR3 consists of 13 residues. CDR3 loop: CASSQQTSSGYTF. Full variable domain (remainder filled in from reference TRBV5-1 and TRBJ1-2): KAGVTQTPRYLIKTRGQQVTLSCSPISGHRSVSWYQQTPGQGLQFLFEYFSETQRNKGNFPGRFSGRQFSNSRSEMNVSTLELGDSALYLCASSQQTSSGYTFGSGTRLTVV.

The CDR3 is CASSWAGGAFDTQYF. The chain employs TRBV28 and TRBJ2-3; TCRdb lists TRBD2, though no DNA is available to test this call. The CDR3 consists of 15 residues. The germline CDR1 and CDR2 sequences are MDHEN and SYDVKM.

The chain combines TRBV5-4 with TRBJ1-6; TCRdb indicates TRBD1, and absent DNA this call remains unverified. The germline V gene encodes CDR1 SGHNT and CDR2 YYREEE (reference sequence). CDR3 length: 15 amino acids. CDR3 in amino acids: CASSTDGTGNSPLHF.

The rearrangement links TRBV29-1 to TRBJ2-2. Per germline, CDR1 SQVTM and CDR2 ANQGSEA. There are 14 residues in the CDR3. This CDR3 reads CSVVAVQGTGELFF.

The chain links TRBV10-1 to TRBJ2-7; the D gene TCRdb calls, TRBD2, cannot be checked with no DNA. The CDR3 has 14 residues. CDR1 and CDR2 from the germline V gene are WNHNN and SYGVQD (reference sequence). CDR3 loop: CASSESQGGYEQYF.

This chain connects TRBV7-2 to TRBJ2-7. CDR1 is SGHTA, CDR2 FQGNSA, per germline. This CDR3 comprises 15 residues. CDR3 residues: CASSFPRFGAYEQYF.

The CDR3 sequence: CASSLVTGGVGAFF. J is TRBJ1-1 and V is TRBV5-1; the D call from TCRdb, TRBD1, cannot be confirmed without DNA. This CDR3 is built from 14 residues. Germline V lookup: CDR1 SGHRS, CDR2 YFSETQ.

This chain links TRBV21-1 with TRBJ2-1; lacking DNA, the TRBD2 call made by TCRdb goes unchecked. TRBV21-1 is termed a pseudogene. This CDR3 has 15 residues. The CDR3: CASSKGASGRNEQFF.

The chain couples TRBV9 to TRBJ2-3; TCRdb reports TRBD2, a call that lacks DNA to check it against. From germline, CDR1 is SGDLS and CDR2 YYNGEE. The CDR3 runs to 15 residues. The CDR3 is CASSPEAGGTDTQYF.

V and J are TRBV7-9 and TRBJ2-1; absent DNA, TCRdb's TRBD1 call cannot be checked. The CDR3 spans 16 residues. CDR1 is SEHNR and CDR2 is FQNEAQ in the germline V gene (reference sequence). The CDR3 sequence: CASSLNEGASYNEQFF. Filled out from reference TRBV7-9 and TRBJ2-1, the complete variable domain reads DTGVSQNPRHKITKRGQNVTFRCDPISEHNRLYWYRQTLGQGPEFLTYFQNEAQLEKSRLLSDRFSAERPKGSFSTLEIQRTEQGDSAMYLCASSLNEGASYNEQFFGPGTRLTVL.